A single sample is the source of the 5 T cell receptor beta chains below, sequenced in a study of cytotoxic CD8 clonotypes in ibrutinib-treated CLL. The assay was immunoSEQ multiplex PCR, and TCRdb's table has in-frame clones only and misses some. The sample carries 13,000 to 15,000 clones, almost 65% recorded once. The source was PBMCs, collected before ibrutinib treatment. The receptors originated from a human donor with chronic lymphocytic leukemia.

This clone has only a few counts. The V and J genes are TRBV4-1 and TRBJ1-4; a weak D match, TRBD1 (5 bases). The germline CDR1 and CDR2 sequences are MGHRA and YSYEKL. V was clipped by 2 bases and J by 8 bases, with 15 bases between them. This CDR3 has 15 amino acids. CDR3 in amino acids: CASSQSRREGEKLFF. In DNA form, the CDR3 reads TGCGCCAGCAGCCAAAGTAGAAGGGAGGGGGAAAAACTGTTTTTT.

This clone has only a few counts. This chain connects TRBV19 to TRBJ1-5; tentatively, D is TRBD1 (5 bases). V was shortened by 4 bases and J by 7 bases, with 14 bases between the two germline ends. The CDR3 runs to 14 residues. Germline V gives CDR1 LNHDA, CDR2 SQIVND (reference sequence). CDR3 nucleotide sequence: TGTGCCAGTAGTACTCAGGGTGCCGGGCAGCCCCAGCATTTT. Encoded protein: CASSTQGAGQPQHF.

CDR3 sequence reads: CASSVDPGGTYEQYF. The CDR3 region has the DNA TGTGCCAGCAGCGTAGACCCTGGGGGGACCTACGAGCAGTACTTC. This chain connects TRBV9 to TRBJ2-7; weak D call: TRBD2 (6 bases). The CDR3 runs 15 residues. Germline CDR1 is SGDLS and CDR2 is YYNGEE. Trimming pared 0 bases from V and 2 bases from J, leaving 12 bases between.

Written as DNA, the CDR3 is TGTGCCAGTAGTCCCGGGACAGGTCCTAACTATGGCTACACCTTC. Translating gives CASSPGTGPNYGYTF. The J gene is TRBJ1-2, the V gene TRBV19; 8 nucleotides match TRBD1. CDR3 size: 15 residues. Trimming took 5 bases from V and 0 from J; bases not matched to a gene: 5. Germline-derived CDR1 and CDR2 are LNHDA and SQIVND (reference sequence).

The chain couples TRBV30 to TRBJ1-3, with TRBD1 as a possible D gene (6 bases). V was cut by 4 bases and J by 2 bases, with 12 bases left in between. Per germline, CDR1 GTSNPN and CDR2 SVGIG (reference sequence). This CDR3 is 14 amino acids long. CDR3 sequence reads: CAWTLGTTGNTIYF. CDR3 nucleotides: TGTGCCTGGACCTTGGGGACAACTGGAAACACCATATATTTT.